Listed below are T cell receptor beta chains from one sample, sequenced in a study of cytomegalovirus exposure and HLA in healthy donors. Clones were sequenced by immunoSEQ multiplex PCR, and TCRdb holds only the in-frame ones, with some missing. The sample includes about 110,000 clones, approximately 76% of them seen just once. The specimen was PBMCs. The receptors were gathered from a woman aged 45-59 years in good health and CMV-seropositive. Both conserved end residues are part of each CDR3. A D gene is named only where the DNA matches it firmly. A clone size is listed for some rows: how often the clone was seen (once, few, many), or a class if it is expanded.

size	length	V	D	J	DNA	CDR3
once	15	TRBV4-2	.	TRBJ1-1	TGTGCCAGCAGCGACCTCCACAGGAGAAACACTGAAGCTTTCTTT	CASSDLHRRNTEAFF
.	13	TRBV18	TRBD1	TRBJ1-1	TGTGCCAGCTCACCAGGGACAGGGGTGGAAGCTTTCTTT	CASSPGTGVEAFF
once	14	TRBV15	TRBD2	TRBJ2-7	TGTGCCACCAGCAAAGGACTAGCGGGGGTCGAGCAGTACTTC	CATSKGLAGVEQYF
.	17	TRBV25-1	TRBD2	TRBJ2-3	TGTGCCAGCAGCCCATTGGGACTAGCGGGAGGGCCAGATACGCAGTATTTT	CASSPLGLAGGPDTQYF
.	15	TRBV5-1	TRBD2	TRBJ2-4	TGCGCCAGCAGACCGACTAGCGGGGTTGAAAACATTCAGTACTTC	CASRPTSGVENIQYF
.	17	TRBV27	.	TRBJ1-5	TGTGCCAGCAGACCACAACAGGGTCCCCATCGCAATCAGCCCCAGCATTTT	CASRPQQGPHRNQPQHF
.	18	TRBV21-1	.	TRBJ2-1	TGTGCCAGCAGCCCCCTCCAACTAGCGGGGGCCAAAAGGAATGAGCAGTTCTTC	CASSPLQLAGAKRNEQFF
.	11	TRBV29-1	TRBD1	TRBJ1-2	TGCAGCGGACAACAGGGGCACGGCTACACCTTC	CSGQQGHGYTF
.	15	TRBV9	TRBD2	TRBJ2-2	TGTGCCAGCAGCGTGACTAGCGGGCACACCGGGGAGCTGTTTTTT	CASSVTSGHTGELFF
.	15	TRBV4-3	TRBD2	TRBJ2-2	TGCGCCAGCAGATCGGGAGGTTTGGTCTCCGGGGAGCTGTTTTTT	CASRSGGLVSGELFF
.	14	TRBV2	TRBD1	TRBJ1-2	TGTGCCAGCAGCGGACAGGGGGTAAACTATGGCTACACCTTC	CASSGQGVNYGYTF
.	13	TRBV5-4	TRBD2	TRBJ2-3	TGTGCCAGCCTAGCGGGAGGCACAGATACGCAGTATTTT	CASLAGGTDTQYF
.	17	TRBV5-3	TRBD1	TRBJ1-1	TGTGCCGATACCGGGACAGGGTCGTGTACGGGGTTCACTGAAGCTTTCTTT	CADTGTGSCTGFTEAFF
.	12	TRBV19	TRBD1	TRBJ2-3	TGTGCCAGTAGGGACAGGGGAGATACGCAGTATTTT	CASRDRGDTQYF
.	11	TRBV2	.	TRBJ1-4	TGTGCCAGCAGTGGAGGCGAAAAACTGTTTTTT	CASSGGEKLFF
.	15	TRBV5-8	TRBD1	TRBJ2-7	TGTGCCAGCAGCTTAACGACAGGGGGCTCCTACGAGCAGTACTTC	CASSLTTGGSYEQYF